The rows below give T cell receptor beta chains drawn from one sample of a study of radiation and T cells in renal cell carcinoma. TCRdb's copy holds only in-frame clones and misses some; the assay was immunoSEQ multiplex PCR. This sample carries about 150,000 clones, about 87% of them seen once, and the ten largest clones take approximately 12%. Sequenced here: blood, sampled from a patient whose treatment included radiotherapy and nephrectomy. Receptors were obtained from a woman in her 50s with renal cell carcinoma. Both conserved end residues are part of each CDR3. The order of the fields is CDR3 DNA, CDR3 protein, J gene, V gene, clone size, D gene. The D gene is left open where the match is weak. The size of a clone is reported for some rows only, either as once, few or many, or as a class for expanded clones.

cdr3_nt: TGTGCCAGCCGACGATCGACAGCGCAAGAGACCCAGTACTTC
cdr3_aa: CASRRSTAQETQYF
j_call: TRBJ2-5
v_call: TRBV2
clone_size: .
d_call: .

cdr3_nt: TGTGCCAGTAGCTCGCGGGTAAACAGAGGGCATCAGCCCCAGCATTTT
cdr3_aa: CASSSRVNRGHQPQHF
j_call: TRBJ1-5
v_call: TRBV19
clone_size: .
d_call: .

cdr3_nt: TGTGCCAGCAGCACACTAGCGGGGACATACAATGAGCAGTTCTTC
cdr3_aa: CASSTLAGTYNEQFF
j_call: TRBJ2-1
v_call: TRBV7-2
clone_size: .
d_call: TRBD2

cdr3_nt: TGTGCCAGCAGCGGTGGACAGGCCAATCAGCCCCAGCATTTT
cdr3_aa: CASSGGQANQPQHF
j_call: TRBJ1-5
v_call: TRBV9
clone_size: once
d_call: TRBD1

cdr3_nt: TGTGCCAGCAGCTTGTTAGGACAGACCTCCTACAATGAGCAGTTCTTC
cdr3_aa: CASSLLGQTSYNEQFF
j_call: TRBJ2-1
v_call: TRBV5-6
clone_size: .
d_call: .

cdr3_nt: TGTGCCAGCAGCACGGTTAGCGGTTCCTACAATGAGCAGTTCTTC
cdr3_aa: CASSTVSGSYNEQFF
j_call: TRBJ2-1
v_call: TRBV7-2
clone_size: once
d_call: .

cdr3_nt: TGTGCCACCAGCAGAGAGGGACAGCAAGAGACCCAGTACTTC
cdr3_aa: CATSREGQQETQYF
j_call: TRBJ2-5
v_call: TRBV15
clone_size: .
d_call: TRBD1

cdr3_nt: TGTGCCTGGACACGGGGTAGCGGAGAGACCCAGTACTTC
cdr3_aa: CAWTRGSGETQYF
j_call: TRBJ2-5
v_call: TRBV30
clone_size: .
d_call: .

cdr3_nt: TGTGCCTGGAATACAGGGCAAGAGACCCAGTACTTC
cdr3_aa: CAWNTGQETQYF
j_call: TRBJ2-5
v_call: TRBV30
clone_size: .
d_call: .

cdr3_nt: TGTGCCAGCAGCTTCTCACGGGTGGGACTCCCGAGAACTGAAGCTTTCTTT
cdr3_aa: CASSFSRVGLPRTEAFF
j_call: TRBJ1-1
v_call: TRBV7-9
clone_size: .
d_call: .

cdr3_nt: TGTGCCAGCATGGTGAGAAACACCATATATTTT
cdr3_aa: CASMVRNTIYF
j_call: TRBJ1-3
v_call: TRBV2
clone_size: once
d_call: .

cdr3_nt: TGTGCCAGTAGTATAATAGGGGGGCGAGGTCGCGGTAATCAGTACTTC
cdr3_aa: CASSIIGGRGRGNQYF
j_call: TRBJ2-5
v_call: TRBV19
clone_size: .
d_call: .

cdr3_nt: TGTGCCTGGAGTAGACAGGGTCCCACTGAAGCTTTCTTT
cdr3_aa: CAWSRQGPTEAFF
j_call: TRBJ1-1
v_call: TRBV30
clone_size: few
d_call: TRBD1

cdr3_nt: TGTGCCAGCAGCTTAGTGAGACAGGGAGGGCAAGAGACCCAGTACTTC
cdr3_aa: CASSLVRQGGQETQYF
j_call: TRBJ2-5
v_call: TRBV7-9
clone_size: .
d_call: .

cdr3_nt: TGCGCCAGCAAAGATGGGGGAGTCACAGATACGCAGTATTTT
cdr3_aa: CASKDGGVTDTQYF
j_call: TRBJ2-3
v_call: TRBV5-1
clone_size: .
d_call: .

cdr3_nt: TGTGCCAGCAGTGCCGGGACAGGGGAAGGAAACACCATATATTTT
cdr3_aa: CASSAGTGEGNTIYF
j_call: TRBJ1-3
v_call: TRBV6-5
clone_size: few
d_call: TRBD1

cdr3_nt: TGCGCCAGCAGCCAAGATCGGGGGGCGAACACCGGGGAGCTGTTTTTT
cdr3_aa: CASSQDRGANTGELFF
j_call: TRBJ2-2
v_call: TRBV4-1
clone_size: .
d_call: TRBD2

cdr3_nt: TGTGCCAGTAGTCCCCAACCCACGGGGCCCATGACGGACTTC
cdr3_aa: CASSPQPTGPMTDF
j_call: TRBJ2-4
v_call: TRBV19
clone_size: .
d_call: .

cdr3_nt: TGTGCCAGCAGCCCTCGGACCTTCTATGGCTACACCTTC
cdr3_aa: CASSPRTFYGYTF
j_call: TRBJ1-2
v_call: TRBV7-2
clone_size: .
d_call: .

cdr3_nt: TGTGCCAGCAGCTTAATTCGGACAGATACGCAGTATTTT
cdr3_aa: CASSLIRTDTQYF
j_call: TRBJ2-3
v_call: TRBV7-2
clone_size: few
d_call: .

cdr3_nt: TGTGCCAGTAGTATCGAGGGCCAACCGAACACTGAAGCTTTCTTT
cdr3_aa: CASSIEGQPNTEAFF
j_call: TRBJ1-1
v_call: TRBV19
clone_size: .
d_call: .

cdr3_nt: TGTGCCAGTAGTATAGTGGCAGGGGTAAGTTCACCCCTCCACTTT
cdr3_aa: CASSIVAGVSSPLHF
j_call: TRBJ1-6
v_call: TRBV19
clone_size: .
d_call: .

cdr3_nt: TGTGCTAGTGGTTTGGTAATCCGGGGTACTAATGAAAAACTGTTTTTT
cdr3_aa: CASGLVIRGTNEKLFF
j_call: TRBJ1-4
v_call: TRBV12-5
clone_size: .
d_call: .

cdr3_nt: TGCAGCGTTGAGGACCGTCTTACTCTTGGCTACATCTTC
cdr3_aa: CSVEDRLTLGYIF
j_call: TRBJ1-2
v_call: TRBV29-1
clone_size: .
d_call: .